Included here is one T cell receptor (beta chain) sequence, with context. Antigen unknown. The data were obtained in a study of PD-L1 blockade in urothelial cancer. Overall study results and limits: Having blood TCR clonality under the median before treatment predicted better survival.

Into every PCR, synthetic TCR analog templates were spiked. This table comes from immunoSEQ multiplex PCR, and its TCRdb copy is limited to in-frame clones, with some not included. The data show 90,000 or so clones, about 89% seen once. V was pared by 0 bases and J by 6 bases, with 12 bases between. The CDR3 is 15 residues long. Germline CDR1 is MNHEY and CDR2 is SVGAGI. Time point given: pretreatment peripheral blood. The sequence derives from a woman of 80 years or more with urothelial cancer. V gene TRBV6-5 combines with J gene TRBJ2-1; weak D call: TRBD1 (5 bases). Sequencing used PBMCs, obtained around atezolizumab (anti-PD-L1) treatment. The DNA for the CDR3 is TGTGCCAGCAGTTACTCCCCCCCAGGGATCAATGAGCAGTTCTTC. As protein: CASSYSPPGINEQFF.